The TCR beta chain under discussion was sequenced for a study of blood T cell repertoires in COVID-19. The V gene lost 2 bases and the J gene lost 2 bases, with 9 bases spanning the gap. The germline CDR1 and CDR2 sequences are SGHVS and FQNEAQ. The CDR3 runs 14 residues. Adults between roughly 18 and 89 years of age took part from more than 20 US areas. Cohorts were assigned according to the clinical history that participants reported. Sequencing was performed with immunoSEQ multiplex PCR; in TCRdb, only in-frame clones are kept and a portion is missing. The repertoire includes 200,000 or so clones, less than 90% of them detected once, and roughly 2.8% sits in the top ten.

The source material was PBMCs or T cells enriched from blood (not recorded which). The V call is TRBV7-8, the J call TRBJ2-5; D gene uncertain. This clonotype was sampled from a woman aged 25 to 39 who had recovered from COVID-19. Written as DNA, the CDR3 is TGTGCCAGCAGCTTAAAAGGCGGACAAGAGACCCAGTACTTC. It yields the protein CASSLKGGQETQYF. Looking up the rest from reference TRBV7-8 and TRBJ2-5 gives the full variable domain: GAGVSQSPRYKVAKRGQDVALRCDPISGHVSLFWYQQALGQGPEFLTYFQNEAQLDKSGLPSDRFFAERPEGSVSTLKIQRTQQEDSAVYLCASSLKGGQETQYFGPGTRLLVL.